This entry concerns a single T cell receptor beta chain. This entry belongs to a study of cytomegalovirus exposure and HLA in healthy donors. Amplification used 60 Vbeta primers and 13 Jbeta primers. Produced via immunoSEQ multiplex PCR; TCRdb's table is partial and in-frame only. Among some 30,000 clones listed, approximately 87% were seen once. Every donor was a healthy person donating bone marrow. The sample was PBMCs. The sequence was obtained from a boy aged 5-17 years in good health and CMV-seronegative.

This CDR3 reads CASTKRGQSYEQYF. The CDR3 DNA reads as TGTGCCAGCACCAAAAGAGGACAGTCCTACGAGCAGTACTTC. The chain links TRBV21-1 to TRBJ2-7; the table's TRBD1 call for D was not verified on the DNA. TRBV21-1 represents a pseudogene. This CDR3 is 14 amino acids long.